This entry lists 2 T cell receptor beta chains sequenced from one sample in a study of T-cell memory formation after mild COVID-19. TCRdb re-derived calls from the 5' RACE reads in MiXCR, one entry per CDR3 protein. Among hundreds of thousands of distinct CDR3 sequences listed, approximately 27% were seen once. Sequenced material: PBMCs or a T cell subset sorted from them (not recorded which). The source is an adult woman who had mild COVID-19 (a few samples of this study predate the infection). Cell type and time point are not known.

The V call is TRBV6-2 or TRBV6-3, the J call TRBJ1-4; TRBD1 is a possible D gene (5 bases). Trimming pared 6 bases from V and 6 bases from J, leaving 11 bases between. Germline values: CDR1 MNHEY, CDR2 SVGEGT. The CDR3 consists of 13 residues. The CDR3 nucleotides are TGTGCCAGCAGACCCACGGGGGATGAAAAACTGTTTTTT. This translates into CASRPTGDEKLFF.

This clonotype came up a few times. The rearrangement uses TRBV2 and TRBJ2-3; D possibly corresponds to TRBD2 (6 bases). The V end was cut by 6 bases, the J end by 0 bases, with 7 bases between. Germline V lookup: CDR1 SNHLY, CDR2 FYNNEI. The CDR3 length is 13 residues. The CDR3 loop is CASRRGSTDTQYF. The CDR3 DNA sequence: TGTGCCAGCAGACGGGGGAGCACAGATACGCAGTATTTT.